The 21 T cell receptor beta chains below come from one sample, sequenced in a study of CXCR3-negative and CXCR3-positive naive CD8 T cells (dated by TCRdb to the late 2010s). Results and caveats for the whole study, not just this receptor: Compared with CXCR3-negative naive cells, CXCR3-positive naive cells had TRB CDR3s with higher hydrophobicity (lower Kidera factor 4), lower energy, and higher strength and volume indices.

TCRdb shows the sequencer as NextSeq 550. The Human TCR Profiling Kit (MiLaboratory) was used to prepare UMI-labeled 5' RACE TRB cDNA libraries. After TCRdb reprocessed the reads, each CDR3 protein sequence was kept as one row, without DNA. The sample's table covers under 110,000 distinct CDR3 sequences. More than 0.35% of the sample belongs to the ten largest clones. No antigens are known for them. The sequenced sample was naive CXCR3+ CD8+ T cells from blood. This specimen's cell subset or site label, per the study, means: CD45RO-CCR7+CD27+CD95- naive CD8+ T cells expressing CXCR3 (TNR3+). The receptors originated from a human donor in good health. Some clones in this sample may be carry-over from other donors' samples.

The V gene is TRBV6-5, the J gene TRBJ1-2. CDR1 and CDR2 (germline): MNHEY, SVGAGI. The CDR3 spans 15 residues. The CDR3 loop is CASSYAPMDNYGYTF.

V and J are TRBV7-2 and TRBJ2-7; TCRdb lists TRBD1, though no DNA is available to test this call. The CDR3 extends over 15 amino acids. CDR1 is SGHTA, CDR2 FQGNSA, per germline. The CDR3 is CASSWGYGTANEQYF.

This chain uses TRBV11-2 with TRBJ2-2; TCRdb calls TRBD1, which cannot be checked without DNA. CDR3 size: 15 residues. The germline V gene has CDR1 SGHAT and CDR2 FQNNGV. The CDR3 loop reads CASTLGDGNTGELFF. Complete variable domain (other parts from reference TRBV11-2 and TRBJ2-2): EAGVAQSPRYKIIEKRQSVAFWCNPISGHATLYWYQQILGQGPKLLIQFQNNGVVDDSQLPKDRFSAERLKGVDSTLKIQPAKLEDSAVYLCASTLGDGNTGELFFGEGSRLTVL.

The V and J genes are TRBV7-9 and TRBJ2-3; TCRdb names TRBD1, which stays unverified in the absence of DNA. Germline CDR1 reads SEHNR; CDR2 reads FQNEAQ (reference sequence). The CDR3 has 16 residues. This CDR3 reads CASSPRDRLLIDTQYF.

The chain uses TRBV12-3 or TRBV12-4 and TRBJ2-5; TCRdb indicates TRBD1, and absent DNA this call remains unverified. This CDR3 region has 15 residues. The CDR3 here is CASTGGRRLEETQYF.

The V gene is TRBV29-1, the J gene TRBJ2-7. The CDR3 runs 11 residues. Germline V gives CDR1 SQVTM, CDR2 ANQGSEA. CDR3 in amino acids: CSILDTEEQYF.

Here the CDR3 reads CSVEKGLAGGKSRTDTQYF. This sequence joins TRBV29-1 and TRBJ2-3; TCRdb reports TRBD2, a call that lacks DNA to check it against. There are 19 residues in the CDR3. Per the germline V gene, CDR1 is SQVTM and CDR2 is ANQGSEA.

The CDR3 sequence: CSVEDERGVRPGANVLTF. The V call is TRBV29-1, the J call TRBJ2-6; there is no DNA to check the TCRdb D call of TRBD2. The germline CDR1 and CDR2 sequences are SQVTM and ANQGSEA. This CDR3 is 18 amino acids long. Combining the CDR3 with reference TRBV29-1 and TRBJ2-6 gives the whole variable domain SAVISQKPSRDICQRGTSLTIQCQVDSQVTMMFWYRQQPGQSLTLIATANQGSEATYESGFVIDKFPISRPNLTFSTLTVSNMSPEDSSIYLCSVEDERGVRPGANVLTFGAGSRLTVL.

The chain's CDR3 is CASSLGSDYEQYF. The chain has TRBV7-2 and TRBJ2-7. The CDR3 is 13 residues long. Germline V lookup: CDR1 SGHTA, CDR2 FQGNSA.

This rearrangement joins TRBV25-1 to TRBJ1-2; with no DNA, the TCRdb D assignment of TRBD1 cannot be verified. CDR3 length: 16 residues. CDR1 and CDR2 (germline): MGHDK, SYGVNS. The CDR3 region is CASSDITGISNYGYTF.

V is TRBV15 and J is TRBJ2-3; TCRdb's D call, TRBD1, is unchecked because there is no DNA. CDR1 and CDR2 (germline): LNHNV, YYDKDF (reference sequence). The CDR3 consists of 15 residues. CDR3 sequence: CATSRWDRGTDTQYF.

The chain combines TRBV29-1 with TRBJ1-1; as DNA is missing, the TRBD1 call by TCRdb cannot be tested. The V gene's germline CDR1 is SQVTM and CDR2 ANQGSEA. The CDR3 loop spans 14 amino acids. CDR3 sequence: CSALGSLYHTEAFF.

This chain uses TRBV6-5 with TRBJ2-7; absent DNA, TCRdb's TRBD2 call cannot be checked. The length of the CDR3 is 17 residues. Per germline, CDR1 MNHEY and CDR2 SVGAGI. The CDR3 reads CASSYRLSGRAPYEQYF.

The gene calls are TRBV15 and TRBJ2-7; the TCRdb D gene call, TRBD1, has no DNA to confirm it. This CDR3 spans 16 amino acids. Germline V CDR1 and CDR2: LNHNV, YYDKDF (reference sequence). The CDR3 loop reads CATSREYTRGTYEQYF.

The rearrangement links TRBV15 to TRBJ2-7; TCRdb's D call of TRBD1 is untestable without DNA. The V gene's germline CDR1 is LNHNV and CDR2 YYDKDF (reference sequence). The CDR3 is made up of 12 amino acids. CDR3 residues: CATRGQGYEQYF.

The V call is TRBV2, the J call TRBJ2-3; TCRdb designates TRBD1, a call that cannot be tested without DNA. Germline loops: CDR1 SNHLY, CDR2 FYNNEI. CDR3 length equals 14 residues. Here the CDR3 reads CASTPWDHTDTQYF.

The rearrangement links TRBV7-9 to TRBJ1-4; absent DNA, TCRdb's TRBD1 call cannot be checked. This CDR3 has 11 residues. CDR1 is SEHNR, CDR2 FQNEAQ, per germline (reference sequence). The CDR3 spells CASSLDWALFF.

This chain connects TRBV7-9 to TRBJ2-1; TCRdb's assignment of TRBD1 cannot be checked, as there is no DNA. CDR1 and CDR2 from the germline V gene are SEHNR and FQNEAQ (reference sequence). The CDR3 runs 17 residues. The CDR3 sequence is CASSYDLAQGVYNEQFF.

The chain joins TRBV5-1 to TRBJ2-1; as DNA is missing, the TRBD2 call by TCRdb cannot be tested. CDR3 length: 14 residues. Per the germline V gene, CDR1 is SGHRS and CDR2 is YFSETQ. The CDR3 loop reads CASSLKTAGDEQFF.

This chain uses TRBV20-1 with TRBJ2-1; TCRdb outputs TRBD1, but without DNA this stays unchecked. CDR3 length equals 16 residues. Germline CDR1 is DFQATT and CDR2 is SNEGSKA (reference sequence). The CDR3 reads CSARERGGPSYNEQFF.

The CDR3 sequence is CSVRIFGGTGEETQYF. V gene TRBV29-1 combines with J gene TRBJ2-5; with no DNA, the TCRdb D assignment of TRBD1 cannot be verified. This CDR3 region has 16 residues. The germline V gene has CDR1 SQVTM and CDR2 ANQGSEA. The full variable domain, rest sourced from reference TRBV29-1 and TRBJ2-5, is SAVISQKPSRDICQRGTSLTIQCQVDSQVTMMFWYRQQPGQSLTLIATANQGSEATYESGFVIDKFPISRPNLTFSTLTVSNMSPEDSSIYLCSVRIFGGTGEETQYFGPGTRLLVL.